These T cell receptor beta chains were read from a single sample in a study of blood T cells in healthy people across ages. TCRdb re-called the 5' RACE reads with MiXCR, one entry per CDR3 protein. Here the sample spans fewer than 1,000,000 distinct CDR3 sequences, around 42% being singletons. The source material was blood. The receptor set was obtained from a man in his sixties in good health. Both conserved end residues are part of each CDR3. The order of the fields is clone size, CDR3 length, J gene, D gene, V gene, CDR3 protein, CDR3 DNA. D genes are given only for firm matches. Size is stated for part of the rows, as once, few or many counts, or as a class when the clone is expanded.

clone_size: NA
cdr3_length: 16
j_call: TRBJ2-5
d_call: TRBD1
v_call: TRBV7-2
cdr3_aa: CASSLGERGRRETQYF
cdr3_nt: TGTGCCAGCAGCTTGGGGGAGAGGGGGCGTCGGGAGACCCAGTACTTC

clone_size: NA
cdr3_length: 17
j_call: TRBJ2-1
d_call: TRBD1
v_call: TRBV9
cdr3_aa: CASSATTGTGAYNEQFF
cdr3_nt: TGTGCCAGCAGCGCAACGACAGGGACAGGGGCCTACAATGAGCAGTTCTTC

clone_size: few
cdr3_length: 15
j_call: TRBJ2-4
d_call: TRBD1
v_call: TRBV9
cdr3_aa: CASSEGQGAKNIQYF
cdr3_nt: TGTGCCAGCAGCGAGGGACAGGGGGCCAAAAACATTCAGTACTTC

clone_size: NA
cdr3_length: 17
j_call: TRBJ2-3
d_call: NA
v_call: TRBV7-9
cdr3_aa: CASSSVRDSGPTDTQYF
cdr3_nt: TGTGCCAGCAGCTCGGTACGGGACAGCGGGCCCACAGATACGCAGTATTTT

clone_size: NA
cdr3_length: 13
j_call: TRBJ1-2
d_call: NA
v_call: TRBV20-1
cdr3_aa: CSASNQDTYGYTF
cdr3_nt: TGCAGTGCTAGTAATCAGGATACCTATGGCTACACCTTC

clone_size: NA
cdr3_length: 13
j_call: TRBJ2-7
d_call: TRBD1
v_call: TRBV30
cdr3_aa: CAQAIGQGAAQYF
cdr3_nt: TGTGCCCAAGCGATAGGACAGGGAGCGGCCCAGTACTTC

clone_size: NA
cdr3_length: 10
j_call: TRBJ2-7
d_call: NA
v_call: TRBV20-1
cdr3_aa: CSASGENQYF
cdr3_nt: TGCAGTGCTAGTGGAGAGAACCAGTACTTC

clone_size: few
cdr3_length: 16
j_call: TRBJ2-2
d_call: TRBD2
v_call: TRBV15
cdr3_aa: CATSPTSGGYTGELFF
cdr3_nt: TGTGCCACCAGTCCGACTAGCGGGGGATACACCGGGGAGCTGTTTTTT

clone_size: NA
cdr3_length: 16
j_call: TRBJ2-7
d_call: TRBD1
v_call: TRBV7-3
cdr3_aa: CASSLSGVPGGAWQYF
cdr3_nt: TGTGCCAGCAGCTTATCCGGCGTCCCAGGGGGCGCCTGGCAGTACTTC

clone_size: few
cdr3_length: 14
j_call: TRBJ1-4
d_call: TRBD1
v_call: TRBV29-1
cdr3_aa: CSVEDPRGQGKLFF
cdr3_nt: TGCAGCGTTGAAGATCCCCGGGGACAGGGAAAACTGTTTTTT

clone_size: NA
cdr3_length: 15
j_call: TRBJ2-3
d_call: TRBD1
v_call: TRBV5-4
cdr3_aa: CASSLGWTGTDTQYF
cdr3_nt: TGTGCCAGCAGCTTAGGCTGGACAGGGACAGATACGCAGTATTTT

clone_size: few
cdr3_length: 14
j_call: TRBJ2-7
d_call: NA
v_call: TRBV28
cdr3_aa: CASSFRVGTYEQYF
cdr3_nt: TGTGCCAGCAGTTTTCGGGTCGGGACCTACGAGCAGTACTTC

clone_size: few
cdr3_length: 16
j_call: TRBJ1-2
d_call: NA
v_call: TRBV20-1
cdr3_aa: CSARDQGWGADYGYTF
cdr3_nt: TGCAGTGCTAGAGATCAAGGCTGGGGGGCCGACTATGGCTACACCTTC

clone_size: NA
cdr3_length: 13
j_call: TRBJ1-2
d_call: NA
v_call: TRBV12-3/TRBV12-4
cdr3_aa: CASMTYGGYGYTF
cdr3_nt: TGTGCCAGCATGACATACGGGGGCTATGGCTACACCTTC

clone_size: NA
cdr3_length: 15
j_call: TRBJ1-2
d_call: NA
v_call: TRBV20-1
cdr3_aa: CSATSPGGRDYGYTF
cdr3_nt: TGCAGTGCTACGTCCCCCGGAGGTAGGGACTATGGCTACACCTTC

clone_size: few
cdr3_length: 15
j_call: TRBJ2-3
d_call: NA
v_call: TRBV6-1
cdr3_aa: CASSESGGLADTQYF
cdr3_nt: TGTGCCAGCAGTGAATCAGGCGGTTTGGCAGATACGCAGTATTTT

clone_size: NA
cdr3_length: 14
j_call: TRBJ2-5
d_call: TRBD1
v_call: TRBV4-1
cdr3_aa: CASSRPGGQGTQYF
cdr3_nt: TGCGCCAGCAGCCGACCAGGGGGCCAAGGGACCCAGTACTTC

clone_size: NA
cdr3_length: 14
j_call: TRBJ2-5
d_call: NA
v_call: TRBV5-1
cdr3_aa: CASSFQGPSETQYF
cdr3_nt: TGCGCCAGCAGCTTCCAGGGACCGTCAGAGACCCAGTACTTC

clone_size: NA
cdr3_length: 14
j_call: TRBJ2-5
d_call: TRBD1
v_call: TRBV7-7
cdr3_aa: CASSQSGTGETQYF
cdr3_nt: TGTGCTAGCAGCCAATCCGGGACAGGGGAGACCCAGTACTTC

clone_size: many
cdr3_length: 13
j_call: TRBJ2-7
d_call: NA
v_call: TRBV13
cdr3_aa: CASSLLSDYEQYF
cdr3_nt: TGTGCCAGCAGCTTATTAAGCGACTACGAGCAGTACTTC

clone_size: few
cdr3_length: 13
j_call: TRBJ2-5
d_call: NA
v_call: TRBV4-1
cdr3_aa: CASSQYRSETQYF
cdr3_nt: TGCGCCAGCAGCCAGTATAGATCGGAGACCCAGTACTTC

clone_size: NA
cdr3_length: 17
j_call: TRBJ2-1
d_call: NA
v_call: TRBV12-3/TRBV12-4
cdr3_aa: CASSLVRRGRNYNEQFF
cdr3_nt: TGTGCCAGCAGTTTAGTCCGACGGGGACGAAACTACAATGAGCAGTTCTTC

clone_size: NA
cdr3_length: 13
j_call: TRBJ2-1
d_call: NA
v_call: TRBV3-1
cdr3_aa: CASSPTNYDEQFF
cdr3_nt: TGTGCCAGCAGTCCCACTAATTACGATGAGCAGTTCTTC

clone_size: NA
cdr3_length: 15
j_call: TRBJ2-1
d_call: TRBD2
v_call: TRBV16
cdr3_aa: CASSALAGVLDEQFF
cdr3_nt: TGTGCCAGCAGCGCTCTAGCGGGGGTTTTAGATGAGCAGTTCTTC

clone_size: NA
cdr3_length: 18
j_call: TRBJ2-1
d_call: TRBD2
v_call: TRBV7-6
cdr3_aa: CASSPTSGGRWRGNEQFF
cdr3_nt: TGTGCCAGCAGCCCAACTAGCGGGGGCCGTTGGCGGGGCAATGAGCAGTTCTTC

clone_size: NA
cdr3_length: 15
j_call: TRBJ1-5
d_call: NA
v_call: TRBV5-5
cdr3_aa: CASSRGEDSNQPQHF
cdr3_nt: TGTGCCAGCAGCCGAGGGGAGGATAGCAATCAGCCCCAGCATTTT

clone_size: NA
cdr3_length: 14
j_call: TRBJ1-5
d_call: NA
v_call: TRBV5-1
cdr3_aa: CASSPGTDRQPQHF
cdr3_nt: TGCGCCAGCAGCCCCGGGACCGATAGGCAGCCCCAGCATTTT

clone_size: NA
cdr3_length: 14
j_call: TRBJ1-1
d_call: NA
v_call: TRBV20-1
cdr3_aa: CSARDLRGSTEAFF
cdr3_nt: TGCAGTGCTAGAGATCTCAGGGGTTCCACTGAAGCTTTCTTT

clone_size: few
cdr3_length: 15
j_call: TRBJ2-7
d_call: NA
v_call: TRBV29-1
cdr3_aa: CSVATDPLLSYEQYF
cdr3_nt: TGCAGCGTTGCCACGGACCCTCTTCTATCCTACGAGCAGTACTTC

clone_size: NA
cdr3_length: 13
j_call: TRBJ1-2
d_call: NA
v_call: TRBV20-1
cdr3_aa: CSARGVQTGGYTF
cdr3_nt: TGCAGTGCTAGAGGTGTCCAAACGGGTGGCTACACCTTC

clone_size: many
cdr3_length: 13
j_call: TRBJ2-5
d_call: NA
v_call: TRBV25-1
cdr3_aa: CASSGQPQETQYF
cdr3_nt: TGTGCCAGCAGCGGGCAGCCCCAAGAGACCCAGTACTTC

clone_size: few
cdr3_length: 15
j_call: TRBJ2-7
d_call: TRBD2
v_call: TRBV12-3/TRBV12-4
cdr3_aa: CASSFGGGDTYEQYF
cdr3_nt: TGTGCCAGCAGTTTCGGCGGGGGGGACACCTACGAGCAGTACTTC

clone_size: many
cdr3_length: 13
j_call: TRBJ1-5
d_call: NA
v_call: TRBV14
cdr3_aa: CASSQGLDQPQHF
cdr3_nt: TGTGCCAGCAGCCAAGGTTTAGATCAGCCCCAGCATTTT

clone_size: NA
cdr3_length: 15
j_call: TRBJ2-1
d_call: TRBD1
v_call: TRBV24-1
cdr3_aa: CATSDPGQGANEQFF
cdr3_nt: TGTGCCACCAGTGATCCGGGACAGGGGGCTAATGAGCAGTTCTTC

clone_size: NA
cdr3_length: 18
j_call: TRBJ1-1
d_call: NA
v_call: TRBV21-1
cdr3_aa: CASSKWTTTTGKNTEAFF
cdr3_nt: TGTGCCAGCAGCAAATGGACCACTACTACAGGTAAGAACACTGAAGCTTTCTTT

clone_size: few
cdr3_length: 12
j_call: TRBJ1-1
d_call: NA
v_call: TRBV6-2/TRBV6-3
cdr3_aa: CASKPTRTEAFF
cdr3_nt: TGTGCCAGCAAACCAACAAGGACTGAAGCTTTCTTT

clone_size: NA
cdr3_length: 13
j_call: TRBJ2-3
d_call: TRBD1
v_call: TRBV7-3
cdr3_aa: CASSSTGGDTQYF
cdr3_nt: TGTGCCAGCAGCTCAACAGGGGGAGATACGCAGTATTTT

clone_size: few
cdr3_length: 15
j_call: TRBJ2-5
d_call: TRBD2
v_call: TRBV7-7
cdr3_aa: CASSPRGDFQETQYF
cdr3_nt: TGTGCTAGCAGTCCCCGGGGGGACTTTCAAGAGACCCAGTACTTC

clone_size: NA
cdr3_length: 14
j_call: TRBJ1-2
d_call: NA
v_call: TRBV20-1
cdr3_aa: CSASTTGFDYGYTF
cdr3_nt: TGCAGTGCTAGCACGACAGGCTTTGACTATGGCTACACCTTC

clone_size: NA
cdr3_length: 12
j_call: TRBJ1-2
d_call: NA
v_call: TRBV30
cdr3_aa: CARRFQGGGYTF
cdr3_nt: TGTGCCCGGAGATTTCAGGGAGGTGGCTACACCTTC

clone_size: NA
cdr3_length: 14
j_call: TRBJ1-2
d_call: NA
v_call: TRBV10-2
cdr3_aa: CASSEGRANDGYTF
cdr3_nt: TGCGCCAGCAGTGAGGGTCGAGCTAACGATGGCTACACCTTC

clone_size: NA
cdr3_length: 15
j_call: TRBJ2-1
d_call: TRBD2
v_call: TRBV11-3
cdr3_aa: CASWERGSSYNEQFF
cdr3_nt: TGTGCCAGCTGGGAGCGGGGGAGCTCCTACAATGAGCAGTTCTTC

clone_size: NA
cdr3_length: 18
j_call: TRBJ2-1
d_call: TRBD2
v_call: TRBV6-1
cdr3_aa: CASSELRDLAGVSNEQFF
cdr3_nt: TGTGCCAGCAGTGAACTACGCGATCTAGCGGGGGTCTCCAATGAGCAGTTCTTC

clone_size: few
cdr3_length: 13
j_call: TRBJ2-7
d_call: NA
v_call: TRBV5-1
cdr3_aa: CASSSSGDYEQYF
cdr3_nt: TGCGCCAGCAGCTCGTCAGGAGACTACGAGCAGTACTTC

clone_size: NA
cdr3_length: 15
j_call: TRBJ1-5
d_call: NA
v_call: TRBV12-3/TRBV12-4
cdr3_aa: CASSPSSQGYQPQHF
cdr3_nt: TGTGCCAGCAGCCCCTCCTCGCAGGGATACCAGCCCCAGCATTTT

clone_size: few
cdr3_length: 14
j_call: TRBJ2-7
d_call: NA
v_call: TRBV11-1
cdr3_aa: CASTPTGRHYEQYF
cdr3_nt: TGTGCCAGCACCCCAACAGGGAGGCACTACGAGCAGTACTTC

clone_size: NA
cdr3_length: 13
j_call: TRBJ2-3
d_call: NA
v_call: TRBV10-3
cdr3_aa: CAISESMADTQYF
cdr3_nt: TGTGCCATCAGTGAGTCGATGGCAGATACGCAGTATTTT

clone_size: NA
cdr3_length: 14
j_call: TRBJ1-1
d_call: NA
v_call: TRBV25-1
cdr3_aa: CASRSIRLNTEAFF
cdr3_nt: TGTGCCAGCAGGAGCATTAGGCTGAACACTGAAGCTTTCTTT

clone_size: NA
cdr3_length: 14
j_call: TRBJ1-2
d_call: NA
v_call: TRBV27
cdr3_aa: CASSLTLGNYGYTF
cdr3_nt: TGTGCCAGCAGTTTAACCCTTGGGAACTATGGCTACACCTTC

clone_size: few
cdr3_length: 16
j_call: TRBJ2-1
d_call: NA
v_call: TRBV27
cdr3_aa: CASSSDSSSSYNEQFF
cdr3_nt: TGTGCCAGCAGTTCCGACAGCAGCAGCTCCTACAATGAGCAGTTCTTC

clone_size: NA
cdr3_length: 14
j_call: TRBJ1-1
d_call: NA
v_call: TRBV20-1
cdr3_aa: CSASGRGSSTEAFF
cdr3_nt: TGCAGTGCTAGCGGTCGAGGTAGCAGCACTGAAGCTTTCTTT

clone_size: many
cdr3_length: 22
j_call: TRBJ2-5
d_call: TRBD2
v_call: TRBV5-1
cdr3_aa: CASSTDPGLAGLVGRPQETQYF
cdr3_nt: TGCGCCAGCAGCACCGACCCGGGACTAGCGGGCCTCGTGGGCCGCCCGCAAGAGACCCAGTACTTC

clone_size: few
cdr3_length: 15
j_call: TRBJ1-5
d_call: NA
v_call: TRBV12-3/TRBV12-4
cdr3_aa: CASRGGGNSNQPQHF
cdr3_nt: TGTGCCAGCAGGGGGGGCGGGAATAGCAATCAGCCCCAGCATTTT

clone_size: NA
cdr3_length: 18
j_call: TRBJ2-3
d_call: NA
v_call: TRBV7-2
cdr3_aa: CASSLEGNIRGRTDTQYF
cdr3_nt: TGTGCCAGCAGCTTAGAGGGTAACATACGGGGTCGTACAGATACGCAGTATTTT

clone_size: few
cdr3_length: 14
j_call: TRBJ1-1
d_call: NA
v_call: TRBV7-9
cdr3_aa: CASSLGLMNTEAFF
cdr3_nt: TGTGCCAGCAGCCTTGGACTGATGAACACTGAAGCTTTCTTT

clone_size: NA
cdr3_length: 13
j_call: TRBJ2-5
d_call: TRBD2
v_call: TRBV5-5
cdr3_aa: CASSRGGDETQYF
cdr3_nt: TGTGCCAGCAGCCGGGGAGGGGATGAGACCCAGTACTTC

clone_size: NA
cdr3_length: 15
j_call: TRBJ2-1
d_call: TRBD2
v_call: TRBV10-3
cdr3_aa: CAISGRTSRLNEQFF
cdr3_nt: TGTGCCATCAGTGGGAGGACTAGCCGCCTGAATGAGCAGTTCTTC

clone_size: NA
cdr3_length: 12
j_call: TRBJ2-1
d_call: NA
v_call: TRBV20-1
cdr3_aa: CSASRDGNEQFF
cdr3_nt: TGCAGTGCTAGCAGGGATGGCAATGAGCAGTTCTTC

clone_size: NA
cdr3_length: 15
j_call: TRBJ2-3
d_call: NA
v_call: TRBV5-1
cdr3_aa: CASSRLSGSRDTQYF
cdr3_nt: TGCGCCAGCAGCAGGCTTAGTGGCAGTCGAGATACGCAGTATTTT